This T cell receptor (beta chain) was sequenced in a study of blood T cell repertoires in COVID-19. About the research overall: Italy, Spain and the United States were the sources of the convalescent and acute COVID-19 samples.

Participants were aged roughly 18 to 100 years from roughly 25 US areas. In assigning cohorts, the study relied on participant-reported clinical history. Per the original methods: Reference gene primer amplification gave nucleated cell count estimates. Some clones are missing from TCRdb's copy, which holds only in-frame ones; the method was immunoSEQ multiplex PCR. The V and J calls and the clone size are those of that table, but D and trimming were determined from the DNA. The table records about 140,000 clones, about 75% of them present only once. This clone turned up a few times. The TCR was taken from a woman aged 50 to 65 who had recovered from COVID-19. The sequencing sample was made of PBMCs or T cells enriched from blood (not recorded which).

The CDR3 spells CASRLAVQGQETQYF. CDR3 nucleotide sequence: TGTGCAAGTCGCTTAGCGGTCCAGGGACAAGAGACCCAGTACTTC. The J gene is TRBJ2-5, the V gene TRBV12-2; the table's D call, TRBD1, has no DNA check behind it. TRBV12-2 represents a pseudogene. CDR3 length: 15 residues.